The rows below give T cell receptor beta chains drawn from one sample of a study of OX40 agonist ivuxolimab in advanced cancers. The table came from immunoSEQ multiplex PCR; TCRdb's copy has only in-frame clones and leaves some out. Altogether around 72,000 clones are present, over 75% being singletons, with the ten largest covering 8.2%. Here the sequenced sample was CD4+ or CD8+ T cells sorted from blood, taken in a trial of the OX40 agonist ivuxolimab. The receptors stem from an adult with an advanced solid tumor such as melanoma, head and neck, liver or kidney cancer. The CDR3 runs from the conserved cysteine through the conserved F or W. A D gene is named only where the DNA matches it firmly. The size of a clone is reported for some rows only, either as once, few or many, or as a class for expanded clones.

CASSSPAKLLGTEAFF	TGTGCCAGCAGTTCCCCCGCAAAACTATTAGGAACTGAAGCTTTCTTT	.	TRBV28	TRBJ1-1	.
CASRLGVADTQYF	TGTGCCAGCAGGCTGGGAGTCGCAGATACGCAGTATTTT	.	TRBV25-1	TRBJ2-3	.
CASSAPPRQQFF	TGTGCCAGCAGCGCGCCGCCCCGTCAGCAGTTCTTC	.	TRBV5-6	TRBJ2-1	.
CASSFLQAGANVLTF	TGTGCCAGCAGCTTTTTACAGGCTGGGGCCAACGTCCTGACTTTC	.	TRBV5-6	TRBJ2-6	.
CASRRDGSYEQYF	TGTGCCAGCAGGCGGGACGGCTCCTACGAGCAGTACTTC	few	TRBV7-2	TRBJ2-7	.
CASSLSTGSSSYEQYF	TGTGCCAGCAGTTTATCGACAGGCTCGAGCTCCTACGAGCAGTACTTC	.	TRBV28	TRBJ2-7	.
CASTTRGFSSTDTQYF	TGTGCCAGCACTACCAGGGGCTTTTCTAGCACAGATACGCAGTATTTT	.	TRBV6-6	TRBJ2-3	.
CASTSGTGPYNEQFF	TGCGCCAGCACGTCCGGGACAGGGCCCTACAATGAGCAGTTCTTC	few	TRBV5-1	TRBJ2-1	TRBD1
CASSLKLAGVIDTQYF	TGTGCCAGCAGTCTTAAACTAGCGGGAGTGATAGATACGCAGTATTTT	.	TRBV6-8	TRBJ2-3	TRBD2
CASSKGQGTYQETQYF	TGTGCCAGTAGTAAAGGACAGGGGACGTACCAAGAGACCCAGTACTTC	.	TRBV19	TRBJ2-5	TRBD1
CASSDSGGGSGNEQFF	TGTGCCAGCAGTGACTCGGGGGGAGGGTCGGGCAATGAGCAGTTCTTC	few	TRBV6-4	TRBJ2-1	TRBD2
CASSLVPGQGTYNEQFF	TGCGCCAGCAGCTTAGTTCCGGGACAGGGTACCTACAATGAGCAGTTCTTC	.	TRBV5-1	TRBJ2-1	TRBD1
CASSPPLGGGQGNTIYF	TGTGCCAGCAGTCCCCCCCTGGGCGGGGGGCAGGGAAACACCATATATTTT	.	TRBV28	TRBJ1-3	.
CASSPRPDGAFF	TGTGCCAGCAGTCCTAGGCCGGACGGCGCTTTCTTT	few	TRBV7-8	TRBJ1-1	.
CASSPRDGAANTGELFF	TGTGCCAGCAGCCCAAGAGATGGGGCAGCGAACACCGGGGAGCTGTTTTTT	few	TRBV9	TRBJ2-2	.
CASSAKTATNEKLFF	TGTGCCAGCAGCGCGAAGACAGCAACTAATGAAAAACTGTTTTTT	.	TRBV7-9	TRBJ1-4	.
CASSWAGTAAYEQYF	TGTGCCAGCAGTTGGGCCGGGACAGCAGCCTACGAGCAGTACTTC	.	TRBV27	TRBJ2-7	TRBD1
CASSPTYTGELFF	TGTGCCAGCAGCCCGACCTACACCGGGGAGCTGTTTTTT	.	TRBV7-3	TRBJ2-2	.
CASSFLGDTSYEQYF	TGTGCCAGCAGCTTCCTCGGGGACACCTCCTACGAGCAGTACTTC	.	TRBV5-6	TRBJ2-7	.
CASTLGRYEQYF	TGCGCCAGCACCCTCGGGAGATACGAGCAGTACTTC	few	TRBV23-1	TRBJ2-7	.
CASSPGGGETQYF	TGTGCCAGCAGTCCGGGCGGGGGGGAGACCCAGTACTTC	.	TRBV28	TRBJ2-5	TRBD2
CASSTRAPTEAFF	TGCGCCAGCAGCACTAGGGCGCCCACTGAAGCTTTCTTT	.	TRBV5-1	TRBJ1-1	.
CASSPGSTYGYTF	TGCGCCAGCAGCCCCGGCAGCACCTATGGCTACACCTTC	.	TRBV5-1	TRBJ1-2	.
CASSPLGGESNVLTF	TGTGCCAGCAGCCCTCTGGGGGGCGAGTCCAACGTCCTGACTTTC	.	TRBV5-4	TRBJ2-6	.
CASSISRSGGTDTQYF	TGTGCCAGTAGTATTTCGAGGTCGGGAGGCACAGATACGCAGTATTTT	.	TRBV19	TRBJ2-3	.
CASSYGGAKETQYF	TGTGCCAGCAGCTACGGGGGGGCGAAAGAGACCCAGTACTTC	.	TRBV28	TRBJ2-5	TRBD2
CASSAQDRNYEQYF	TGTGCCAGCAGCGCCCAGGACAGAAACTACGAGCAGTACTTC	.	TRBV7-8	TRBJ2-7	.
CASSLSPVGTEAFF	TGTGCCAGCAGCCTTTCCCCTGTGGGCACTGAAGCTTTCTTT	once	TRBV7-9	TRBJ1-1	.